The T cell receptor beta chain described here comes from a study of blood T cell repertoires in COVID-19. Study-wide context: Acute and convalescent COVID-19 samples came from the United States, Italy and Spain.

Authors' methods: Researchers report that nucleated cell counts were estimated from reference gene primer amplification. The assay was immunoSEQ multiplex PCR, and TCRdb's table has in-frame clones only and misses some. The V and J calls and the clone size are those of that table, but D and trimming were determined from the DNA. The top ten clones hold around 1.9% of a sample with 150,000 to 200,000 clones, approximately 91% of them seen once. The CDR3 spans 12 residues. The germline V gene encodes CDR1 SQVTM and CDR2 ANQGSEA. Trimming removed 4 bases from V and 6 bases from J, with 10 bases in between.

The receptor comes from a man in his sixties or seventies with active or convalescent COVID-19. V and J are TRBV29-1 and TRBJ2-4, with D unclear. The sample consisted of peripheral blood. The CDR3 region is CSVALSGNIQYF. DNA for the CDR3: TGCAGCGTTGCTCTGTCAGGAAACATTCAGTACTTC.